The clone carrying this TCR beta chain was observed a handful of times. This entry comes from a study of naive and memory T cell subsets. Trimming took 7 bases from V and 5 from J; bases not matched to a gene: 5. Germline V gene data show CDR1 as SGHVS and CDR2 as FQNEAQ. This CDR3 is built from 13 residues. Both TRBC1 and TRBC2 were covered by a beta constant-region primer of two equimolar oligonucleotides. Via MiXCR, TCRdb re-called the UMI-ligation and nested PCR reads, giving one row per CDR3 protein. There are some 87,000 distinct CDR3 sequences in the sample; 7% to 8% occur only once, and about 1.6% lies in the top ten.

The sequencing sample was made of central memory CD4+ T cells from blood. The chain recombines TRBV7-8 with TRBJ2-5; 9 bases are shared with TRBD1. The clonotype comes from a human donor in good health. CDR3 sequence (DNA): TGTGCCAGCACCTGGGACAGGGTGGAGACCCAGTACTTC. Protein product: CASTWDRVETQYF.